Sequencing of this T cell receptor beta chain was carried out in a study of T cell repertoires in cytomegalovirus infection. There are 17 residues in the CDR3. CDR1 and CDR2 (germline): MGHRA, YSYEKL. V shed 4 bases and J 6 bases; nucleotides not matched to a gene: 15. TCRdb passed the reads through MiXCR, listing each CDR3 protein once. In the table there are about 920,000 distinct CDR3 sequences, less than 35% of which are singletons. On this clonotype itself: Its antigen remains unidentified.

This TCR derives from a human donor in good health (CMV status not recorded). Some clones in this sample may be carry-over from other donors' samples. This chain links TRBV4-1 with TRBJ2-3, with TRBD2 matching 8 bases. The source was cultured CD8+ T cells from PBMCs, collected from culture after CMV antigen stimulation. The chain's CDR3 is CASSRKPDGGVKDTQYF. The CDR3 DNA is TGCGCCAGCAGCCGTAAACCTGACGGGGGGGTCAAGGATACGCAGTATTTT.